This is a list of T cell receptor beta chains from one sample in a study of cytomegalovirus exposure and HLA in healthy donors. Here immunoSEQ multiplex PCR was the method, and the copy in TCRdb shows in-frame clones only, minus some. The data hold around 150,000 clones, with approximately 80% observed a single time. The sequenced sample consisted of PBMCs. Receptors originate from a man aged 30 to 39 in good health and CMV-seropositive. The conserved cysteine and the conserved F or W are not part of the CDR3 here. The size of a clone is reported for some rows only, either as once, few or many, or as a class for expanded clones.

clone size: few
J gene: TRBJ2-5
V gene: TRBV28
CDR3 protein: ASSLGQGGETQY

clone size: .
J gene: TRBJ2-7
V gene: TRBV28
CDR3 protein: ASSLAGTSGYYEQY

clone size: once
J gene: TRBJ2-2
V gene: TRBV7-3
CDR3 protein: ASSSHPGLATGELF

clone size: .
J gene: TRBJ2-5
V gene: TRBV5-1
CDR3 protein: ASSPNPGVRGETQY

clone size: .
J gene: TRBJ2-7
V gene: TRBV11-2
CDR3 protein: ASSPRTGGRYEQY

clone size: .
J gene: TRBJ2-2
V gene: TRBV28
CDR3 protein: ASSLGRSTGELF

clone size: few
J gene: TRBJ2-6
V gene: TRBV21-1
CDR3 protein: ASREEWEGQLSSGANVLT

clone size: few
J gene: TRBJ2-2
V gene: TRBV28
CDR3 protein: ASSRDRDGTGELF

clone size: .
J gene: TRBJ2-7
V gene: TRBV14
CDR3 protein: ASSQNRNIYEQY

clone size: .
J gene: TRBJ1-5
V gene: TRBV28
CDR3 protein: ASSRGGIRQPQH

clone size: .
J gene: TRBJ1-4
V gene: TRBV30
CDR3 protein: AWRAGGTNEKLF

clone size: few
J gene: TRBJ1-4
V gene: TRBV6-5
CDR3 protein: ASSSAVGATNEKLF

clone size: .
J gene: TRBJ2-2
V gene: TRBV27
CDR3 protein: ASTLGGLAGGDGELF

clone size: .
J gene: TRBJ2-2
V gene: TRBV7-8
CDR3 protein: ASSILENTGELF

clone size: .
J gene: TRBJ2-7
V gene: TRBV9
CDR3 protein: ASSVDRESNFYEQY

clone size: .
J gene: TRBJ2-7
V gene: TRBV6-4
CDR3 protein: AFERPRGRRSYEQY

clone size: few
J gene: TRBJ2-7
V gene: TRBV7-3
CDR3 protein: ASSPTRDTVYEQY

clone size: .
J gene: TRBJ2-1
V gene: TRBV7-7
CDR3 protein: ASSLNQDNEQF

clone size: .
J gene: TRBJ1-2
V gene: TRBV7-2
CDR3 protein: ASSLDQGTIT

clone size: .
J gene: TRBJ2-5
V gene: TRBV18
CDR3 protein: ASSPDRVQETQY

clone size: .
J gene: TRBJ2-7
V gene: TRBV27
CDR3 protein: ASSFMAGSYEQY

clone size: .
J gene: TRBJ1-2
V gene: TRBV6-1
CDR3 protein: ASSEGAGSFRYT

clone size: .
J gene: TRBJ2-3
V gene: TRBV6-5
CDR3 protein: ASSGTSGRNTQY

clone size: .
J gene: TRBJ2-1
V gene: TRBV14
CDR3 protein: ASSQDPRAGYEQF

clone size: few
J gene: TRBJ1-6
V gene: TRBV5-6
CDR3 protein: ASRPRSGNSPLH

clone size: .
J gene: TRBJ1-5
V gene: TRBV18
CDR3 protein: ASSAGRQINQPQH

clone size: few
J gene: TRBJ1-1
V gene: TRBV5-1
CDR3 protein: ASSLDTEPPEAF

clone size: .
J gene: TRBJ2-2
V gene: TRBV14
CDR3 protein: ASSQDLAGGSAGELF

clone size: .
J gene: TRBJ1-5
V gene: TRBV19
CDR3 protein: ASRKGQGYQPQH

clone size: few
J gene: TRBJ2-1
V gene: TRBV19
CDR3 protein: ASSISGSSYNEQF

clone size: .
J gene: TRBJ2-3
V gene: TRBV5-1
CDR3 protein: ASSLLIAGGTDTDTQY

clone size: .
J gene: TRBJ2-5
V gene: TRBV11-3
CDR3 protein: ASSLGGAKRAQETQY

clone size: .
J gene: TRBJ2-7
V gene: TRBV28
CDR3 protein: AVQSSYEQY

clone size: .
J gene: TRBJ2-3
V gene: TRBV18
CDR3 protein: ASSSGQGATDTQY

clone size: .
J gene: TRBJ2-7
V gene: TRBV25-1
CDR3 protein: ASSPGEKNYEQY

clone size: .
J gene: TRBJ1-6
V gene: TRBV2
CDR3 protein: ASSFDRGNNSPLH

clone size: .
J gene: .
V gene: TRBV28
CDR3 protein: ASSLGDYEQY

clone size: .
J gene: TRBJ2-7
V gene: TRBV30
CDR3 protein: AWSGWTSASYEQY

clone size: .
J gene: TRBJ2-1
V gene: TRBV6-5
CDR3 protein: ASTTGGTSNEQF

clone size: .
J gene: TRBJ1-1
V gene: TRBV1
CDR3 protein: TSSQESKDRDTREATEAF

clone size: .
J gene: TRBJ2-1
V gene: TRBV15
CDR3 protein: ATSRDREPWANEQF

clone size: .
J gene: TRBJ2-5
V gene: TRBV5-6
CDR3 protein: ASSRTSGGRETQY

clone size: few
J gene: TRBJ2-5
V gene: TRBV19
CDR3 protein: ASSFRGQETQY

clone size: .
J gene: TRBJ2-7
V gene: TRBV27
CDR3 protein: ASSLGGFSYEQY

clone size: .
J gene: TRBJ1-1
V gene: TRBV28
CDR3 protein: ASNPGGMNTEAF